This T cell receptor (beta chain) was observed in a study of tumor-infiltrating lymphocytes in primary liver carcinoma. Without any cell sorting, roughly 20-30 mg of bulk tissue yielded co-extracted RNA and DNA. Tumor samples each held over 75% viable tumor cells. For this clonotype: One junction end does not reproduce the germline sequence, and a read error may be involved.

The CDR3 is made up of 12 amino acids. Germline-derived CDR1 and CDR2 are SQVTM and ANQGSEA. The investigators made TCR beta cDNA from about 500 ng total RNA, using a constant-region primer. Each TCR beta library was derived from three nested multiplex PCR rounds that employed slightly modified ARM-PCR. Running 10 cycles apiece, the first two PCR rounds relied on TRBV1-TRBV30 forward primers together with a C-beta reverse primer. TCRdb called the multiplex PCR reads again in MiXCR, with one record for every CDR3 protein. The sample has 50,000 to 60,000 distinct CDR3 sequences, around 77% seen once; the top ten hold around a quarter.

The TCR sequence derives from a man aged 35 to 55 with primary liver carcinoma and hepatitis B virus infection. Sequencing was done on a sample of liver tumor tissue from sampling region 5. As to subset: tumor region T5, tumor centre. The rearrangement uses TRBV29-1 and TRBJ1-1; tentative D call: TRBD1 (5 bases). CDR3 sequence (DNA): TGCAGCGTCTCTTGGGGCAGGGCTGAAGCTCTCTTT. This sequence encodes CSVSWGRAEALF.